This TCR beta chain derives from a study of cytomegalovirus exposure and HLA in healthy donors. Primers: 60 Vbeta forward and 13 Jbeta reverse. Clones were sequenced by immunoSEQ multiplex PCR, and TCRdb holds only the in-frame ones, with some missing. The sample yields over 150,000 clones, about four fifths seen once. As regards this clone: Its target is unknown.

This CDR3 has 13 amino acids. Between the trimmed V and J ends, which lost 6 bases and 2 bases, there was a span of 10 bases. Germline V CDR1 and CDR2: MDHEN, SYDVKM. The study, taken as a whole, reports: Reports indicated that the classifier achieved high specificity and sensitivity in diagnosing cytomegalovirus status. Most TCR beta V segments were productive about 90% or about 30% of the time in an earlier analysis. A missense variant in DCLRE1C was later tied to TCR beta V- and J-gene trimming.

V gene TRBV28 combines with J gene TRBJ1-2; no clear D. The source material was PBMCs. The TCR comes from a girl between 10 and 17 years old in good health and CMV-seropositive. DNA for the CDR3: TGTGCCAGCAGGGTCTCGGGAAACTATGGCTACACCTTC. Translation gives CASRVSGNYGYTF.